A selection of T cell receptor beta chains follows, all from one sample in a study of cytomegalovirus exposure and HLA in healthy donors. The repertoire was sequenced with immunoSEQ multiplex PCR; TCRdb's copy has only in-frame clones and lacks some. This repertoire shows under 150,000 clones, around four fifths found once; its top ten account for 10% to 12%. The sample comprised PBMCs. These receptors were taken from a male donor in good health and CMV-seropositive. CDR3s include the opening cysteine and the closing phenylalanine or tryptophan. The D gene is left open where the match is weak. Where a row states a size, it is once, few, many or the class of an expanded clone; other rows omit it.

>-|TRBV4-3|TRBJ1-3|-
CASSQAQGNTIYF
TGCGCCAGCAGCCAGGCTCAAGGAAACACCATATATTTT
>-|TRBV5-4|TRBJ2-1|TRBD2
CASSLAQSGRAYNEQFF
TGTGCCAGCAGCTTGGCCCAGAGCGGGAGGGCCTACAATGAGCAGTTCTTC
>-|TRBV2|TRBJ1-5|-
CASSDADYRGGDQPQHF
TGTGCCAGCAGTGATGCCGACTACCGAGGAGGAGATCAGCCCCAGCATTTT
>-|TRBV13|TRBJ2-1|-
CASSQIGEQFF
TGTGCCAGCAGCCAAATCGGTGAGCAGTTCTTC
>-|TRBV10-1|TRBJ1-5|-
CASSRRENNQPQHF
TGCGCCAGCAGTCGCCGGGAAAACAATCAGCCCCAGCATTTT
>few|TRBV28|TRBJ2-3|TRBD2
CASTTSGRADTQYF
TGTGCCAGCACGACTAGCGGGAGGGCGGATACGCAGTATTTT
>-|TRBV7-2|TRBJ2-7|-
CASSLSYEQYF
TGTGCCAGCAGCTTATCCTACGAGCAGTACTTC
>-|TRBV4-2|TRBJ2-1|-
CASSRLDWNNEQFF
TGTGCCAGCAGCCGACTTGACTGGAACAATGAGCAGTTCTTC
>-|TRBV4-2|TRBJ2-1|TRBD2
CASSHGDGRAYEQFF
TGTGCCAGCAGCCACGGGGACGGGAGGGCCTATGAGCAGTTCTTC
>-|TRBV27|TRBJ2-6|-
CASSTMDRFSSGANVLTF
TGTGCCAGCAGTACTATGGACAGATTCAGCTCTGGGGCCAACGTCCTGACTTTC
>-|TRBV18|TRBJ1-2|-
CASSPGGNYGYTF
TGTGCCAGCTCACCGGGAGGTAACTATGGCTACACCTTC
>-|TRBV10-2|TRBJ2-3|TRBD2
CASSATSGRADTQYF
TGCGCCAGCAGTGCCACTAGCGGGAGAGCAGATACGCAGTATTTT
>-|TRBV30|TRBJ2-4|-
CAWSVSGTTPIQYF
TGTGCCTGGAGTGTCTCCGGGACAACACCCATTCAGTACTTC
>-|TRBV4-3|TRBJ2-7|TRBD2
CASSPTIGLAGPPDEQYF
TGCGCCAGCAGCCCAACGATTGGACTAGCGGGTCCTCCCGACGAGCAGTACTTC
>-|TRBV4-3|TRBJ2-1|TRBD1
CASSQGDRAGYNEQFF
TGCGCCAGCAGCCAAGGAGACAGGGCCGGCTACAATGAGCAGTTCTTC
>-|TRBV16|TRBJ2-7|TRBD2
CASSQMEASGRSQQYF
TGTGCCAGCAGCCAAATGGAGGCTAGCGGGAGGAGCCAGCAGTACTTC
>-|TRBV6-4|TRBJ2-3|TRBD2
CASSELAGSSTDTQYF
TGTGCCAGCAGTGAATTAGCGGGATCTAGCACAGATACGCAGTATTTT
>-|TRBV15|TRBJ2-3|-
CATSPRVTDTQYF
TGTGCCACCAGCCCCCGGGTCACAGATACGCAGTATTTT
>-|TRBV4-2|TRBJ2-1|-
CASSLANEQFF
TGTGCCAGCAGCTTGGCCAATGAGCAGTTCTTC
>-|TRBV7-9|TRBJ1-2|TRBD1
CASSLDSGAGGGGYTF
TGTGCCAGCAGCTTAGATTCGGGGGCAGGGGGCGGTGGCTACACCTTC
>-|TRBV7-9|TRBJ2-2|-
CASSLGDKNTGELFF
TGTGCCAGCAGCTTAGGGGACAAAAACACCGGGGAGCTGTTTTTT
>-|TRBV5-4|TRBJ2-5|TRBD1
CASSVRTGEETQYF
TGTGCCAGCAGCGTCCGGACAGGGGAAGAGACCCAGTACTTC
>-|TRBV27|TRBJ1-6|-
CASSSSGTDNSPLHF
TGTGCCAGTTCATCGAGCGGGACTGATAATTCACCCCTCCACTTT
>-|TRBV5-1|TRBJ2-7|-
CASSLTTGQPYEQYF
TGCGCCAGCAGCTTGACAACAGGGCAGCCCTACGAGCAGTACTTC